This T cell receptor beta chain was sequenced during a study of technical replicates of blood from a few donors. V lost 0 bases to trimming and J lost 2 bases, with 5 bases between them. CDR3 size: 14 residues. Looked up from germline, CDR1 is SEHNR and CDR2 is FQNEAQ (reference sequence). Clones were read by immunoSEQ multiplex PCR, and TCRdb kept only the in-frame ones, dropping some. The repertoire has about 81,000 clones, more than 80% of them found once; the top ten carry around 3.9%. The rearrangement uses TRBV7-9 and TRBJ1-5; a weak D match, TRBD1 (5 bases). Sequencing was carried out using PBMCs. This clonotype was obtained from a human donor in good health. Some clones in this sample may be carry-over from other donors' samples. The CDR3 loop reads CASSLAGGNQPQHF. The CDR3 bases are TGTGCCAGCAGCTTAGCAGGGGGCAATCAGCCCCAGCATTTT.